Listed below are T cell receptor beta chains from one sample, sequenced in a study of CD8+ T cells in alopecia areata. Sequencing used immunoSEQ multiplex PCR; TCRdb keeps in-frame clones, though not all of them. The sample includes 90,000 to 130,000 clones, 50% to 60% of them seen just once. The sequencing input was NKG2D-low CD8+ T cells sorted from blood. All receptors derive from a human donor with alopecia areata. CDR3s leave out the opening cysteine and the closing phenylalanine or tryptophan.

TRBV5-1 | 14 | ASSLWQGTGANVLT
TRBV11-2 | 13 | ASRPTSGGNNEQF
TRBV29-1 | 13 | SVGGAGGAEDTQY
TRBV7-8 | 10 | ASSAGSNEQF
TRBV19 | 12 | ASSIGAGSTEAF
TRBV29-1 | 8 | SVGSYEQY
TRBV11-2 | 14 | ASSSGGRGYYNEQF
TRBV15 | 12 | ATSRTGALSRLF
TRBV19 | 12 | ASSIVDGAYEQY
TRBV27 | 12 | ASRLGKANTEAF
TRBV27 | 12 | ASSPKQGSYGYT
TRBV15 | 14 | ATSRVDRGEDYEQY